This TCR beta chain appears in the sequencing data of a study of T cells in Graves' hyperthyroidism and ophthalmopathy. At the level of the study: Peripheral blood was secured at the point of initial diagnosis, before any treatment.

Among ophthalmopathy patients, the Clinical Activity Score reached at least 3, the NOSPECS grade reached at least 4, and duration remained under 3 months. The PBMCs were taken from 10 ml of fresh peripheral blood. Template material for amplifying TCR beta CDR3 regions consisted of RNA transcripts. During a first-round RT-PCR of the TCR CDR3, the HTBI primer set was used. TCRdb re-called the multiplex PCR reads with MiXCR, one entry per CDR3 protein. The top ten hold over 3.5% of the sample, which has approximately 610,000 distinct CDR3 sequences, roughly 15% seen once. This clonotype was observed many times. With 0 bases clipped from V and 6 bases from J, the junction kept 8 bases outside the gene matches. The CDR3 loop spans 14 amino acids. Germline V gene lookup returns CDR1 DFQATT and CDR2 SNEGSKA (reference sequence).

The chain has TRBV20-1 and TRBJ2-7; 7 bases fit TRBD2. The receptor's source is a woman aged 40 to 50 with Graves' ophthalmopathy. Sequences were obtained from blood. CDR3 bases: TGCAGTGCTAGAGATGAGGGGACTATGGTCGAGCAGTACTTC. This encodes CSARDEGTMVEQYF.